This TCR beta chain was recovered during a study of CD8 T cells in Susac syndrome. This clonotype was seen a single time. As yet, its antigen is unknown. Sequencing of TCR beta drew on CD8+ and CD4+ T cells from blood. TEMRA cells were FACS-enriched, and CD8+ and CD4+ T cells were isolated negatively. Study conclusions and caveats: The authors acknowledged that the study's TCR sequencing and HLA analysis involved relatively few individuals.

Random hexamers were used to reverse transcribe about 0.45 to 1 ug of RNA. TCRdb re-analysed the immunoSEQ multiplex PCR reads in MiXCR, keeping a single row per CDR3 protein. Among 140,000 or so distinct CDR3 sequences listed, around 94% were seen once. The CDR3 consists of 14 residues. V was cut by 5 bases and J by 2 bases, with 13 bases left in between. Germline V CDR1 and CDR2: DFQATT, SNEGSKA (reference sequence). Input material: CD4+ T cells from PBMCs. The rearrangement uses TRBV20-1 and TRBJ1-5; D call uncertain. The receptor comes from a human donor in good health. The CDR3, as DNA: TGCAGTGCTGGACCACCACGGGGCAATCAGCCCCAGCATTTT. It encodes CSAGPPRGNQPQHF.